These 29 T cell receptor beta chains came from one sample sequenced in a study of CD8 T cells in ankylosing spondylitis. TCRdb reanalysed the 5' RACE reads using MiXCR and keeps one entry per CDR3 protein. The table lists around 150,000 distinct CDR3 sequences, about a sixth of them singletons. The material sequenced was blood, either unsorted or a sorted T cell fraction (not recorded which). These receptor sequences come from a male donor with ankylosing spondylitis or in good health (not recorded which).

The chain links TRBV14 to TRBJ2-5; 9 bases align to TRBD2. Germline CDR1 is SGHDN and CDR2 is FVKESK. The V gene end was trimmed by 4 bases and the J gene end by 5 bases; junction bases not matched to a gene: 11. The CDR3 has 16 residues. The CDR3 nucleotides read TGTGCCAGCAGCCCTAAGCGGGAGGCCACGTGGGAGACCCAGTACTTC. Its protein product is CASSPKREATWETQYF. Variable domain in full (rest from reference TRBV14 and TRBJ2-5): EAGVTQFPSHSVIEKGQTVTLRCDPISGHDNLYWYRRVMGKEIKFLLHFVKESKQDESGMPNNRFLAERTGGTYSTLKVQPAELEDSGVYFCASSPKREATWETQYFGPGTRLLVL.

This clonotype was detected ten times or more. The V gene is TRBV28, the J gene TRBJ2-7; 10 bases align to TRBD1. J gave up 3 bases and V 4 bases, and 3 bases lay outside the gene matches. Germline CDR1 MDHEN, CDR2 SYDVKM. This CDR3 region has 14 residues. CDR3 nucleotides: TGTGCCAGCAGTTCCGGGACAGGGGTCTACGAGCAGTACTTC. Residues: CASSSGTGVYEQYF.

This clonotype was recorded only once. One junction end does not reproduce the germline sequence, and a read error may be involved. This chain links TRBV7-9 with TRBJ1-4; no firm D call. There are 15 residues in the CDR3. Germline V gene sequence: CDR1 SEHNR, CDR2 FQNEAQ (reference sequence). In DNA, the CDR3 is TGTGCCAACAGCTTAGGTGGGCCGGAGGGCGAAAAACTGTTTTTT. As protein: CANSLGGPEGEKLFF.

The CDR3 DNA is TGTGCCAGCAGCGCTGGGACAGGGGGCAGCACAGATACGCAGTATTTT. It translates to CASSAGTGGSTDTQYF. The chain combines TRBV7-9 with TRBJ2-3; 12 positions match TRBD1. The germline V gene has CDR1 SEHNR and CDR2 FQNEAQ (reference sequence). After removal of 5 bases from V and 0 bases from J, the junction contained 3 bases not matched to a gene. CDR3 length equals 16 residues.

In this sample, this clonotype turned up many times. The CDR3 region is CASSLSSRTEAFF. As DNA, the CDR3 is TGTGCCAGCAGTTTATCGAGCAGGACTGAAGCTTTCTTT. The V and J genes are TRBV12-3 or TRBV12-4 and TRBJ1-1; D is undetermined. The CDR3 has 13 amino acids. Trimming stripped 2 bases from V and 5 bases from J, with 9 bases between.

There are many counts of this clonotype. J is TRBJ1-2 and V is TRBV10-1; D unresolved. Germline V lookup: CDR1 WNHNN, CDR2 SYGVQD (reference sequence). V lost 1 base, J lost 2 bases, and 5 bases lay in between. The CDR3 runs 13 residues. CDR3 sequence: CASSEWTNYGYTF. In nucleotides, the CDR3 is TGCGCCAGCAGTGAGTGGACGAACTATGGCTACACCTTC.

Ten or more counts support this clonotype. J is TRBJ2-2 and V is TRBV5-1, with unresolved D. Trimming took off 2 bases at V and 7 bases at J, with 6 bases between the two ends. The CDR3 sequence is 12 residues long. The germline V gene has CDR1 SGHRS and CDR2 YFSETQ. The CDR3 region is CASSFTGGELFF. For the CDR3, the DNA is TGCGCCAGCAGCTTCACGGGCGGGGAGCTGTTTTTT.

The chain combines TRBV4-1 with TRBJ2-3; 11 bases align to TRBD2. V was pared by 1 base and J by 8 bases, with 8 bases of the junction left unmatched. Germline CDR1 is MGHRA and CDR2 is YSYEKL. This CDR3 spans 16 amino acids. The CDR3 here is CASSQVLAGDGGTQYF. The CDR3 bases are TGCGCCAGCAGCCAAGTACTAGCGGGGGACGGTGGTACGCAGTATTTT.

This clonotype came up a few times. The chain joins TRBV5-1 to TRBJ2-6; D is unclear. CDR3 size: 15 residues. From germline, CDR1 is SGHRS and CDR2 YFSETQ. The germline V and J ends were trimmed by 4 bases and 0 bases, with 8 bases remaining between them. Here the CDR3 DNA reads TGCGCCAGCAGCGAGATGCGCTCTGGGGCCAACGTCCTGACTTTC. Translating gives CASSEMRSGANVLTF.

This clonotype came up many times. CDR3 in DNA: TGCAGCGGGGGACTAGCGGTTGATGAGCAGTTCTTC. It specifies CSGGLAVDEQFF. This sequence joins TRBV29-1 and TRBJ2-1; 11 nucleotides match TRBD2. V was clipped by 7 bases and J by 8 bases; unmatched bases: 4. CDR3 length: 12 amino acids. Germline CDR1 SQVTM, CDR2 ANQGSEA.

This clonotype was found many times. J is TRBJ2-2 and V is TRBV27, with D unclear. Looked up from germline, CDR1 is MNHEY and CDR2 is SMNVEV (reference sequence). The CDR3 is made up of 14 amino acids. The V end was cut by 7 bases, the J end by 3 bases, with 12 bases between. CDR3 sequence reads: CASTIKADTGELFF. CDR3 DNA sequence: TGTGCCAGCACCATAAAAGCTGACACCGGGGAGCTGTTTTTT.

This clonotype showed up many times. V usage is TRBV29-1 and J usage is TRBJ2-3; D not resolved. Germline values: CDR1 SQVTM, CDR2 ANQGSEA. The CDR3 contains 16 residues. V was pared by 0 bases and J by 2 bases, with 15 bases between. Here the CDR3 reads CSVEDPAKANTDTQYF. For the CDR3, the DNA is TGCAGCGTTGAAGATCCGGCAAAAGCGAACACAGATACGCAGTATTTT.

This clonotype showed up just a few times. The chain carries TRBV28 and TRBJ1-4; the match to TRBD1 covers 10 bases. The V gene end was trimmed by 5 bases and the J gene end by 6 bases; junction bases not matched to a gene: 6. The CDR3 covers 15 residues. CDR1 is MDHEN and CDR2 is SYDVKM in the germline V gene. The CDR3 nucleotides read TGTGCCAGCAGTCGCTTCGGGACAGGGGATGAAAAACTGTTTTTT. Amino acid sequence: CASSRFGTGDEKLFF.

The rearrangement joins TRBV12-3 or TRBV12-4 to TRBJ1-1, with 7 bases fitting TRBD1. The CDR3 sequence is 14 residues long. The V and J ends lost 3 bases and 6 bases, in that order; junction bases with no gene match: 7. The CDR3 DNA reads TGTGCCAGCAGTTTGGGGGGGGACAGCGCTGAAGCTTTCTTT. This sequence encodes CASSLGGDSAEAFF.

The rearrangement uses TRBV7-9 and TRBJ1-1, with 9 bases matching TRBD1. J was trimmed by 4 bases and V by 7 bases; bases with no gene match: 7. CDR3 length: 14 residues. Germline CDR1 SEHNR, CDR2 FQNEAQ (reference sequence). In DNA form, the CDR3 reads TGTGCCAGCACCGGACAGGGGAAGGTCACTGAAGCTTTCTTT. Translating it yields CASTGQGKVTEAFF.

This clonotype was detected a few times. The chain uses TRBV28 and TRBJ1-2; D is unresolved. Deletions cut 4 bases from V and 7 bases from J, with 10 bases between. CDR3 length: 12 amino acids. CDR1 is MDHEN and CDR2 is SYDVKM in the germline V gene. CDR3 in amino acids: CASSSWAPGYTF. The CDR3 DNA follows: TGTGCCAGCAGTTCCTGGGCGCCTGGCTACACCTTC.

The rearrangement joins TRBV20-1 to TRBJ2-5; 10 nucleotides align to TRBD1. The germline V gene encodes CDR1 DFQATT and CDR2 SNEGSKA (reference sequence). J gave up 4 bases and V 4 bases, and 9 bases lay outside the gene matches. The CDR3 covers 15 residues. CDR3 amino acids: CSAIRGQGKGETQYF. The CDR3, as DNA: TGCAGTGCTATTAGGGGACAGGGGAAAGGAGAGACCCAGTACTTC.

This clonotype has a count of ten or more. J is TRBJ1-1 and V is TRBV7-6; D gene ambiguous. This CDR3 comprises 14 residues. In germline, CDR1 is SGHVS, CDR2 FNYEAQ. V was pared by 5 bases and J by 1 base, with 11 bases between. In DNA form, the CDR3 reads TGTGCCAGCAGCCCCACCGGGAGGAACACTGAAGCTTTCTTT. Translation: CASSPTGRNTEAFF.

This clonotype came up a few times. This rearrangement joins TRBV20-1 to TRBJ2-2; 7 positions match TRBD2. This CDR3 contains 17 residues. Germline assignment: CDR1 DFQATT and CDR2 SNEGSKA (reference sequence). The V segment lost 6 bases and the J segment 6 bases; nucleotides outside the gene matches: 19. In DNA form, the CDR3 reads TGCAGTGCCCCAAGCAATCGGTGGGGAGGGGTTCCCGGGGAGCTGTTTTTT. Protein sequence: CSAPSNRWGGVPGELFF.

The rearrangement links TRBV3-1 to TRBJ1-1; no clear D. V was clipped by 1 base and J by 8 bases, with 8 bases between them. Germline assignment: CDR1 LGHDT and CDR2 YNNKEL (reference sequence). The CDR3 has 12 residues. The CDR3 coding sequence is TGTGCCAGCAGCCAAGTGGCGGGGGAAGCTTTCTTT. As protein: CASSQVAGEAFF.

As to this clonotype: One base away lies a much larger clone, so this may be a sequencing read error. The J gene is TRBJ1-1, the V gene TRBV12-3 or TRBV12-4; 7 bases are a match to TRBD1. The CDR3 covers 15 residues. Unmatched junction bases numbered 14, after V lost 7 bases and J lost 6 bases. For the CDR3, the DNA is TGTGCCAGCACCCCCGGGGTGCCAGGGGGGTCTGAAGCTTTCTTT. Protein product: CASTPGVPGGSEAFF.

At least ten counts were recorded for this clonotype. The chain employs TRBV27 and TRBJ1-2, with D uncertain. Germline assignment: CDR1 MNHEY and CDR2 SMNVEV (reference sequence). This CDR3 has 15 residues. Trimming cost V 5 bases and J 8 bases, with 21 bases left between them. The CDR3: CASSPLNGPSGGYTF. The DNA of the CDR3 is TGTGCCAGCAGTCCCTTAAACGGCCCATCGGGGGGCTACACCTTC.

CDR3 amino acids: CASSERTSGINEQFF. The DNA for the CDR3 is TGTGCCAGCAGTGAAAGGACTAGCGGGATCAATGAGCAGTTCTTC. The genes are TRBV6-1 and TRBJ2-1; 12 bases fit TRBD2. The CDR3 contains 15 residues. Germline-derived CDR1 and CDR2 are MNHNS and SASEGT. Unmatched junction bases numbered 2, after V lost 2 bases and J lost 6 bases.

This clonotype was recorded many times. This chain links TRBV2 with TRBJ1-6; D is ambiguous. The CDR3 spans 11 residues. Trimming shortened V by 1 base and J by 18 bases, and 10 bases separated the two germline ends. CDR1 and CDR2 from the germline V gene are SNHLY and FYNNEI. The CDR3 DNA is TGTGCCAGCAGTGAAGGAAGCCCAGCCCACTTT. Encoded protein: CASSEGSPAHF. The full variable domain, completed using reference TRBV2 and TRBJ1-6, is EPEVTQTPSHQVTQMGQEVILRCVPISNHLYFYWYRQILGQKVEFLVSFYNNEISEKSEIFDDQFSVERPDGSNFTLKIRSTKLEDSAMYFCASSEGSPAHFGNGTRLTVT.

V usage is TRBV4-1 and J usage is TRBJ2-3; D is unclear. This CDR3 spans 14 amino acids. Germline loops: CDR1 MGHRA, CDR2 YSYEKL. Trimming removed 2 bases from V and 2 bases from J, with 8 bases in between. The CDR3 is CASSQILVTDTQYF. The DNA of the CDR3 is TGCGCCAGCAGCCAAATTCTTGTCACAGATACGCAGTATTTT.

In this sample, this clonotype turned up many times. The chain links TRBV7-6 to TRBJ1-3, with D unclear. CDR1 and CDR2 (germline): SGHVS, FNYEAQ. The CDR3 contains 15 residues. With 1 base removed from V and 2 bases from J, the gap between germline ends came to 9 bases. The CDR3 region is CASSLVAGAGNTIYF. CDR3 bases: TGTGCCAGCAGCTTAGTAGCGGGCGCTGGAAACACCATATATTTT. The full variable domain, with the rest looked up from reference TRBV7-6 and TRBJ1-3, is GAGVSQSPRYKVTKRGQDVALRCDPISGHVSLYWYRQALGQGPEFLTYFNYEAQQDKSGLPNDRFSAERPEGSISTLTIQRTEQRDSAMYRCASSLVAGAGNTIYFGEGSWLTVV.

In the case of this clonotype: One junction end does not reproduce the germline sequence, and a read error may be involved. This chain links TRBV19 with TRBJ1-5; no clear D gene. Germline CDR1 reads LNHDA; CDR2 reads SQIVND (reference sequence). CDR3 length: 13 amino acids. The CDR3 DNA reads as TGTGCCTCCGCTCAAGTCGGGGATCAGCGCCAGCATTTT. Translating gives CASAQVGDQRQHF.

This clonotype was seen many times. The chain uses TRBV29-1 and TRBJ1-2; D call uncertain. Germline V gives CDR1 SQVTM, CDR2 ANQGSEA. V lost 6 bases to trimming and J lost 8 bases, with 13 bases between them. The CDR3 extends over 11 amino acids. This chain's CDR3 is CSVATGDGYTF. The DNA for the CDR3 is TGCAGCGTCGCTACGGGTGACGGCTACACCTTC.

At least ten counts were recorded for this clonotype. The chain employs TRBV20-1 and TRBJ1-2; D is perhaps TRBD1 (5 bases). The CDR3 consists of 17 residues. In germline, CDR1 is DFQATT, CDR2 SNEGSKA (reference sequence). Trimming stripped 1 base from V and 8 bases from J, with 26 bases between. CDR3 nucleotides: TGCAGTGCTAGAGGGGGGGTGGACGGAGCCCGCCGGGAAGGCTACACCTTC. This encodes CSARGGVDGARREGYTF.